The clone carrying this TCR beta chain was observed a single time. Its antigen remains unknown. The CDR3 runs 15 residues. With 6 bases clipped from V and 4 bases from J, the junction kept 6 bases outside the gene matches. Per germline, CDR1 MDHEN and CDR2 SYDVKM. This sample was included in a study of cytomegalovirus exposure and HLA in healthy donors. Looking at the study overall: For the roughly 370 genotyped donors, 75% to 90% fell within the Caucasian-associated ancestry cluster.

Whole-study results and caveats: According to an earlier analysis, most TCR beta V segments yielded productive rearrangements about 90% or about 30% of the time. Accounts indicate the classifier identified cytomegalovirus status with strong specificity and sensitivity.

It was with 60 Vbeta and 13 Jbeta primers that the PCR ran. The protocol was immunoSEQ multiplex PCR, while the TCRdb copy is restricted to in-frame clones and leaves out a portion. The table shows under 130,000 clones, with nearly 85% occurring only once. Sequencing was carried out using PBMCs. The rearrangement links TRBV28 to TRBJ1-5; TRBD1 aligns across 10 bases. This receptor was taken from a man aged 18 to 35 in good health and CMV-seronegative. CDR3 in amino acids: CASRIRQGANQPQHF. CDR3 DNA sequence: TGTGCCAGCAGAATTCGACAGGGGGCTAATCAGCCCCAGCATTTT.